One sample yielded the 30 T cell receptor beta chains listed below, sequenced in a study of glioma-infiltrating T cells after dendritic cell vaccination. The table came from immunoSEQ multiplex PCR; TCRdb's copy has only in-frame clones and leaves some out. Among over 80,000 clones listed, roughly 90% were seen once. Sequencing was performed on blood, taken before dendritic cell vaccination. These receptors were obtained from a human donor with glioblastoma.

In DNA form, the CDR3 reads TGCAGCTTACAAGGAGCGGATGGCTACACCTTC. Translating gives CSLQGADGYTF. This chain joins TRBV20-1 and TRBJ1-2; D gene uncertain. This CDR3 region has 11 residues. In germline, CDR1 is DFQATT, CDR2 SNEGSKA (reference sequence).

The chain has TRBV10-1 and TRBJ2-7, with TRBD1 matching over 10 bases. Germline assignment: CDR1 WNHNN and CDR2 SYGVQD (reference sequence). With V trimmed by 4 bases and J by 2 bases, 11 bases remained unmatched. The CDR3 runs 17 residues. The CDR3 sequence: CASSAGQGQSSTYEQYF. CDR3 nucleotides: TGCGCCAGCAGTGCGGGACAGGGGCAAAGCTCGACCTACGAGCAGTACTTC.

J is TRBJ2-1 and V is TRBV9; the match to TRBD2 covers 9 bases. Per germline, CDR1 SGDLS and CDR2 YYNGEE. This CDR3 contains 14 residues. J was trimmed by 8 bases and V by 0 bases; bases with no gene match: 3. DNA of the CDR3: TGTGCCAGCAGCGTAGGCGCTAGCGGGGATGAGCAGTTCTTC. As protein: CASSVGASGDEQFF.

This clone was detected only once. This chain joins TRBV6-1 and TRBJ2-3, with 12 bases lining up with TRBD1. Per the germline V gene, CDR1 is MNHNS and CDR2 is SASEGT. J gave up 4 bases and V 8 bases, and 4 bases lay outside the gene matches. The CDR3 runs 14 residues. The CDR3 sequence is CASRDRGQSDTQYF. DNA of the CDR3: TGTGCCAGCCGGGACAGGGGGCAGTCAGATACGCAGTATTTT.

The chain carries TRBV7-6 and TRBJ1-1, with D hard to call. Germline CDR1 reads SGHVS; CDR2 reads FNYEAQ. The germline V and J ends were trimmed by 2 bases and 5 bases, with 12 bases remaining between them. The length of the CDR3 is 14 residues. CDR3 region: CASSLIPERTEAFF. The CDR3 DNA reads TGTGCCAGCAGCTTAATCCCCGAACGGACTGAAGCTTTCTTT.

This chain connects TRBV27 to TRBJ1-2, with 8 positions matching TRBD1. The CDR3 is 13 amino acids. Germline CDR1 and CDR2: MNHEY and SMNVEV (reference sequence). Trimming took 6 bases from V and 4 from J; bases not matched to a gene: 4. The CDR3 DNA reads as TGTGCCAGCAGCCCACAGGGGGTCTATGGCTACACCTTC. The encoded protein is CASSPQGVYGYTF.

This clone was seen a single time. The gene calls are TRBV30 and TRBJ1-3; unclear D gene. The CDR3 is 13 amino acids. V was trimmed by 7 bases and J by 0 bases, leaving 10 bases between them. Germline CDR1 GTSNPN, CDR2 SVGIG (reference sequence). CDR3 DNA sequence: TGTGCCTACGGGGTCGGCTCTGGAAACACCATATATTTT. This encodes CAYGVGSGNTIYF.

The chain joins TRBV12-5 to TRBJ2-1; D is undetermined. CDR3 length: 11 residues. Between the trimmed V and J ends, which lost 7 bases and 7 bases, there was a span of 8 bases. Germline CDR1 LGHNT, CDR2 FRNRAP. CDR3 sequence reads: CASAGVNEQFF. The CDR3 bases are TGTGCTAGTGCCGGAGTGAATGAGCAGTTCTTC.

The chain combines TRBV18 with TRBJ2-5, with TRBD2 matching over 8 bases. Germline CDR1 reads KGHSH; CDR2 reads LQKENI. CDR3 size: 15 residues. The junction had 2 bases not matched to a gene; V was cut back by 1 base and J by 1 base. The CDR3: CASSPRLARQETQYF. The DNA for the CDR3 is TGTGCCAGCTCACCACGACTAGCGCGCCAAGAGACCCAGTACTTC.

The rearrangement links TRBV4-1 to TRBJ1-2, with TRBD1 as a possible D gene (5 bases). Trimming shortened V by 1 base and J by 5 bases, and 17 bases separated the two germline ends. In germline, CDR1 is MGHRA, CDR2 YSYEKL. The CDR3 runs 16 residues. The CDR3 nucleotides read TGCGCCAGCAGCCAAGCGGTTAGGATTGGGACTTATGGCTACACCTTC. Protein product: CASSQAVRIGTYGYTF.

The V and J genes are TRBV29-1 and TRBJ2-1, with 12 nucleotides matching TRBD2. The CDR3 spans 17 residues. Germline-derived CDR1 and CDR2 are SQVTM and ANQGSEA. After removal of 5 bases from V and 7 bases from J, the junction contained 15 bases not matched to a gene. CDR3 sequence: CSVIKGSRLAGGNEQFF. The CDR3 DNA is TGCAGCGTTATAAAGGGTAGTCGCCTAGCGGGAGGGAATGAGCAGTTCTTC.

The CDR3 spells CASSYSRPANTGELFF. For the CDR3, the DNA is TGTGCCAGCAGTTACTCGAGGCCCGCGAACACCGGGGAGCTGTTTTTT. The chain couples TRBV6-5 to TRBJ2-2; D remains ambiguous. The CDR3 contains 16 residues. Trimming pared 0 bases from V and 0 bases from J, leaving 8 bases between. Germline V gene sequence: CDR1 MNHEY, CDR2 SVGAGI.

V and J are TRBV19 and TRBJ1-5; 7 nucleotides line up with TRBD1. Germline CDR1 reads LNHDA; CDR2 reads SQIVND (reference sequence). The CDR3 runs to 14 residues. J lost 6 bases, V lost 5 bases, and 7 bases had no gene match. CDR3 region: CASSHGTAPQPQHF. The CDR3, as DNA: TGTGCCAGTAGTCACGGGACAGCCCCTCAGCCCCAGCATTTT.

The J gene is TRBJ2-1, the V gene TRBV19, with 8 bases identical to TRBD2. CDR1 and CDR2 (germline): LNHDA, SQIVND (reference sequence). V lost 3 bases, J lost 1 base, and 2 bases stayed unmatched. The CDR3 runs to 15 residues. The CDR3 DNA is TGTGCCAGTAGTATGACGGGAGGGTCCTACAATGAGCAGTTCTTC. Its protein is CASSMTGGSYNEQFF.

The V gene is TRBV11-2, the J gene TRBJ2-7; D perhaps matches TRBD1 (6 bases). Germline lookup yields CDR1 SGHAT and CDR2 FQNNGV. The V end was cut by 2 bases, the J end by 6 bases, with 17 bases between. The CDR3 is 15 residues long. The CDR3 DNA reads as TGTGCCAGCAGCTTATACACAGGGTCTAAGAGCGAGCAGTACTTC. It translates to CASSLYTGSKSEQYF.

This rearrangement joins TRBV30 to TRBJ1-3, with 8 positions matching TRBD1. V shed 0 bases, J shed 4 bases, and the junction held 17 bases outside the gene matches. CDR3 length: 19 residues. Germline CDR1 and CDR2: GTSNPN and SVGIG (reference sequence). CDR3 DNA sequence: TGTGCCTGGAGTGTACTAGGAGGAGCGGCAGGGGGCAGAGGAAACACCATATATTTT. Translating gives CAWSVLGGAAGGRGNTIYF.

The chain uses TRBV5-1 and TRBJ2-2, with unresolved D. Germline CDR1 SGHRS, CDR2 YFSETQ. Trimming shortened V by 4 bases and J by 1 base, and 8 bases separated the two germline ends. The length of the CDR3 is 14 residues. Here the CDR3 DNA reads TGCGCCAGCAGCCTGACACTGAACACCGGGGAGCTGTTTTTT. Its protein is CASSLTLNTGELFF.

This sequence joins TRBV19 and TRBJ1-1, with D uncertain. The CDR3 covers 13 residues. Germline lookup yields CDR1 LNHDA and CDR2 SQIVND (reference sequence). Trimming took 5 bases from V and 3 from J, leaving 10 bases between them. The CDR3 DNA sequence: TGTGCCAGTAGTCCCCCCTCGGACACTGAAGCTTTCTTT. It translates to CASSPPSDTEAFF.

The rearrangement links TRBV11-2 to TRBJ1-4, with D possibly matching TRBD1 (6 bases). Germline values: CDR1 SGHAT, CDR2 FQNNGV. The CDR3 is made up of 16 amino acids. V was pared by 2 bases and J by 7 bases, with 17 bases between. The CDR3 protein is CASSLRGAGEGEKLFF. DNA of the CDR3: TGTGCCAGCAGCTTAAGAGGGGCAGGGGAGGGTGAAAAACTGTTTTTT.

The J gene is TRBJ1-4, the V gene TRBV19, with TRBD1 matching over 10 bases. The CDR3 consists of 17 residues. V was pared by 3 bases and J by 8 bases, with 12 bases of the junction left unmatched. Germline assignment: CDR1 LNHDA and CDR2 SQIVND (reference sequence). In DNA, the CDR3 is TGTGCCAGTAGTATCGGGTTTGGGACAGGGGCCGGGGAAAAACTGTTTTTT. It specifies CASSIGFGTGAGEKLFF. The variable domain in full, completed from reference TRBV19 and TRBJ1-4, reads DGGITQSPKYLFRKEGQNVTLSCEQNLNHDAMYWYRQDPGQGLRLIYYSQIVNDFQKGDIAEGYSVSREKKESFPLTVTSAQKNPTAFYLCASSIGFGTGAGEKLFFGSGTQLSVL.

V usage is TRBV27 and J usage is TRBJ2-3; D gene uncertain. Between the trimmed V and J ends, which lost 3 bases and 6 bases, there was a span of 10 bases. The CDR3 is 13 amino acids. Germline V gives CDR1 MNHEY, CDR2 SMNVEV (reference sequence). CDR3 nucleotide sequence: TGTGCCAGCAGTTTGAACCCCGAGGATACGCAGTATTTT. Amino acid sequence: CASSLNPEDTQYF.

The chain combines TRBV5-1 with TRBJ1-1; 7 bases agree with TRBD1. The ends lost 3 bases at V and 6 bases at J; junction bases unmatched: 26. The CDR3 runs 20 residues. Germline-derived CDR1 and CDR2 are SGHRS and YFSETQ. CDR3 protein: CASSYRGTETGVGGNAEAFF. In DNA, the CDR3 is TGCGCCAGCAGCTACCGAGGAACCGAAACAGGGGTCGGGGGTAACGCTGAAGCTTTCTTT.

V and J are TRBV9 and TRBJ2-3; perhaps TRBD2 as D (6 bases). This CDR3 region has 15 residues. V dropped 0 bases and J dropped 1 base, with 9 bases sitting between them. Germline V gene data show CDR1 as SGDLS and CDR2 as YYNGEE. This CDR3 is CASSVAPSGTDTQYF. For the CDR3, the DNA is TGTGCCAGCAGCGTAGCTCCTAGCGGCACAGATACGCAGTATTTT.

J is TRBJ2-3 and V is TRBV9, with 7 bases lining up with TRBD2. Germline trimming cut 7 bases from V and 10 bases from J; bases unmatched to any gene: 21. This CDR3 contains 16 residues. In germline, CDR1 is SGDLS, CDR2 YYNGEE. CDR3 amino acids: CASSPSGGIPGSAQYF. As DNA, the CDR3 is TGTGCCAGCTCTCCTTCCGGGGGGATTCCAGGTAGTGCGCAGTATTTT.

The genes are TRBV15 and TRBJ2-7; TRBD1 matches at 7 bases. CDR3 size: 15 residues. Germline V gives CDR1 LNHNV, CDR2 YYDKDF (reference sequence). V dropped 4 bases and J dropped 5; count of bases not matched to a gene: 11. The CDR3 loop reads CATSTPWDSRNEQYF. DNA of the CDR3: TGTGCCACCAGCACACCTTGGGACAGTCGAAACGAGCAGTACTTC.

The chain recombines TRBV2 with TRBJ2-5, with 9 positions matching TRBD1. The CDR3 has 13 amino acids. The germline gives CDR1 SNHLY, CDR2 FYNNEI. Losses at the gene ends were 6 bases for V and 5 bases for J; bases not matched to a gene: 4. In DNA, the CDR3 is TGTGCCAGCAGACAGGGGGCCGCGGAGACCCAGTACTTC. Amino acid sequence: CASRQGAAETQYF.

V gene TRBV5-1 combines with J gene TRBJ2-5, with 7 positions matching TRBD1. The J call could be wrong; TRBJ2-7 is a better fit for the DNA end. Germline assignment: CDR1 SGHRS and CDR2 YFSETQ. The CDR3 extends over 13 amino acids. The CDR3, as DNA: TGCGCCAGCAGCTTTGACAGGGTCTACGAGCAGTACTTC. Translated: CASSFDRVYEQYF.

Only one count was recorded for this clone. The rearrangement uses TRBV9 and TRBJ2-2, with 8 bases lining up with TRBD2. Per the germline V gene, CDR1 is SGDLS and CDR2 is YYNGEE. The length of the CDR3 is 17 residues. Germline trimming cut 0 bases from V and 3 bases from J; bases unmatched to any gene: 7. In DNA form, the CDR3 reads TGTGCCAGCAGCGTAGGGACGGGAGGGCCCGACACCGGGGAGCTGTTTTTT. Amino acids: CASSVGTGGPDTGELFF.

This chain uses TRBV12-5 with TRBJ1-4; a possible D gene is TRBD1 (5 bases). Trimming left V 3 bases short and J 5 bases short, with 10 bases between. The CDR3 has 14 amino acids. CDR1 LGHNT and CDR2 FRNRAP come from the germline V gene. CDR3 amino acids: CASGLGRANEKLFF. The CDR3 DNA follows: TGTGCTAGTGGTTTAGGCAGGGCCAATGAAAAACTGTTTTTT.

V usage is TRBV11-2 and J usage is TRBJ1-2, with D maybe TRBD1 (5 bases). The CDR3 loop spans 13 amino acids. V lost 5 bases and J lost 4, with 11 bases in between. Germline-derived CDR1 and CDR2 are SGHAT and FQNNGV. As DNA, the CDR3 is TGTGCCAGCAGCGCAATGGGGGGCTATGGCTACACCTTC. This gives the protein CASSAMGGYGYTF.